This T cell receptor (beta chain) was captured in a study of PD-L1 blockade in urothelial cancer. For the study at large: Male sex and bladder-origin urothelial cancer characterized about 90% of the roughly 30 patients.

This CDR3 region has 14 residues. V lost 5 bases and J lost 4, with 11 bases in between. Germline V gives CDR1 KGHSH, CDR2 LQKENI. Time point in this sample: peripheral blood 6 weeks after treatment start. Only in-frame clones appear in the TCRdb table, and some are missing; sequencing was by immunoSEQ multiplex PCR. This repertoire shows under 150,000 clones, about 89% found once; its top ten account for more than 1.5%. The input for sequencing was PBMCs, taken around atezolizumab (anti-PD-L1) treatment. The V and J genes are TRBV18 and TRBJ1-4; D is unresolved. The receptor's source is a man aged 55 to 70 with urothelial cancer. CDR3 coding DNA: TGTGCCAGCTCAGCAGGCAGTTTTAATGAAAAACTGTTTTTT. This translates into CASSAGSFNEKLFF.